This entry lists 11 T cell receptor beta chains sequenced from one sample in a study of T cell responses to AZD1222 COVID-19 vaccine. Profiling relied on immunoSEQ multiplex PCR, and the TCRdb table lists in-frame clones only, not all of them. The data hold about 160,000 clones, with roughly 90% observed a single time. This specimen consisted of peripheral blood, obtained on day 0 of AZD1222 vaccination. These receptors were collected from an adult in good health.

This chain links TRBV30 with TRBJ2-5; D unclear. The CDR3 spans 11 residues. V was pared by 1 base and J by 3 bases, with 3 bases between. Germline CDR1 GTSNPN, CDR2 SVGIG (reference sequence). This CDR3 is CAWSEEETQYF. CDR3 DNA sequence: TGTGCCTGGAGTGAGGAAGAGACCCAGTACTTC.

V and J are TRBV30 and TRBJ2-2, with D maybe TRBD1 (6 bases). The CDR3 contains 13 residues. Germline V CDR1 and CDR2: GTSNPN, SVGIG (reference sequence). The germline V and J ends were trimmed by 4 bases and 6 bases, with 12 bases remaining between them. The CDR3 DNA reads TGTGCCTGGAACAGGGCTCGGTCCGGGGAGCTGTTTTTT. This encodes CAWNRARSGELFF.

V gene TRBV7-8 combines with J gene TRBJ2-7, with 7 positions matching TRBD1. Unmatched junction bases numbered 5, after V lost 3 bases and J lost 3 bases. CDR3 size: 14 residues. CDR1 is SGHVS and CDR2 is FQNEAQ in the germline V gene. The CDR3 region has the DNA TGTGCCAGCAGCTTCTCCCGGGACAGCTACGAGCAGTACTTC. This sequence encodes CASSFSRDSYEQYF.

The chain is built from TRBV15 and TRBJ1-1, with a tentative D call TRBD1 (5 bases). Germline values: CDR1 LNHNV, CDR2 YYDKDF (reference sequence). The germline V and J ends were trimmed by 2 bases and 1 base, with 5 bases remaining between them. This CDR3 comprises 13 residues. The CDR3 coding sequence is TGTGCCACCAGCAGAACAGGGAACACTGAAGCTTTCTTT. Amino acid sequence: CATSRTGNTEAFF. Full variable domain (remainder filled in from reference TRBV15 and TRBJ1-1): DAMVIQNPRYQVTQFGKPVTLSCSQTLNHNVMYWYQQKSSQAPKLLFHYYDKDFNNEADTPDNFQSRRPNTSFCFLDIRSPGLGDTAMYLCATSRTGNTEAFFGQGTRLTVV.

The V and J genes are TRBV12-1 and TRBJ1-1. TRBV12-1 is noted as a pseudogene. The CDR3 contains 16 residues. DNA for the CDR3: TGTGCCAGCAGCTTTGCGCGGGGACTCTTGAACACTGAAGCTTTCTTT. This codes for CASSFARGLLNTEAFF.

V is TRBV18 and J is TRBJ2-1; no firm D call. Deletions cut 6 bases from V and 0 bases from J, with 21 bases between. Looked up from germline, CDR1 is KGHSH and CDR2 is LQKENI. There are 18 residues in the CDR3. The CDR3: CASSQYSRRTVSYNEQFF. The CDR3 region has the DNA TGTGCCAGCTCTCAGTATAGTCGCCGGACGGTCTCCTACAATGAGCAGTTCTTC.

The DNA for the CDR3 is TGTGCCAGCAGCTTACTGGGCAACACTGAAGCTTTCTTT. It encodes CASSLLGNTEAFF. V gene TRBV7-9 combines with J gene TRBJ1-1; D gene ambiguous. CDR1 and CDR2 (germline): SEHNR, FQNEAQ (reference sequence). This CDR3 is 13 amino acids long. The V and J ends lost 2 bases and 2 bases respectively, with 6 bases between them.

The chain employs TRBV4-2 and TRBJ2-5, with 15 nucleotides matching TRBD2. Germline V gene sequence: CDR1 LGHNA, CDR2 YNFKEQ. J gave up 7 bases and V 4 bases, and 16 bases lay outside the gene matches. This CDR3 has 19 amino acids. Here the CDR3 reads CASSLGLAGGPGTSVTQYF. CDR3 in DNA: TGTGCCAGCAGCCTAGGACTAGCGGGAGGGCCTGGTACCTCGGTGACCCAGTACTTC.

The rearrangement joins TRBV7-9 to TRBJ1-5; TRBD1 matches at 7 bases. V shed 10 bases, J shed 5 bases, and the junction held 5 bases outside the gene matches. Germline assignment: CDR1 SEHNR and CDR2 FQNEAQ (reference sequence). The CDR3 extends over 12 amino acids. CDR3 bases: TGTGCCACCCAGGGGGGGGATCAGCCCCAGCATTTT. This gives the protein CATQGGDQPQHF.

This chain connects TRBV7-2 to TRBJ1-2; D unclear. The CDR3 is 12 amino acids. V gave up 0 bases and J gave up 8 bases, with 7 bases separating them. Germline V gives CDR1 SGHTA, CDR2 FQGNSA. The CDR3 DNA is TGTGCCAGCAGCTTAGCGCGGGGAGGCTACACCTTC. As protein: CASSLARGGYTF.

This rearrangement joins TRBV19 to TRBJ1-6; no firm D call. Germline V gene data show CDR1 as LNHDA and CDR2 as SQIVND (reference sequence). CDR3 length: 13 residues. V gave up 3 bases and J gave up 7 bases, with 7 bases separating them. The CDR3 DNA follows: TGTGCCAGTAGTATGGTGAGGAATTCACCCCTCCACTTT. Translation gives CASSMVRNSPLHF.